A selection of T cell receptor beta chains follows, all from one sample in a study of shared clonotypes between healthy human individuals. The data were produced by immunoSEQ multiplex PCR, yet TCRdb's version contains in-frame clones alone and is incomplete. This table holds around 2,000,000 clones, roughly 94% found once. Sequencing input: naive CD8+ T cells sorted from blood. The receptors stem from a man younger than 30 in good health. Both conserved end residues are part of each CDR3. Fields, in order: D gene, V gene, clone size, J gene, CDR3 DNA, CDR3 protein. The D gene is left open where the match is weak. Part of the rows lack a size; the others show once, few, many or a class for expanded clones.

.,TRBV30,.,TRBJ2-2,TGTGCCTGGAGTGTATGGGCGGCCGGGGAGCTGTTTTTT,CAWSVWAAGELFF
TRBD2,TRBV5-4,.,TRBJ2-7,TGTGCCAGCAGCTTGGGCGGGAGTAGCCGCGAGCAGTACTTC,CASSLGGSSREQYF
.,TRBV5-6,.,TRBJ1-4,TGTGCCAGCAGCTTGGGGCCAGGGTGGGGAAATGAAAAACTGTTTTTT,CASSLGPGWGNEKLFF
.,TRBV6-5,.,TRBJ1-1,TGTGCCAGCAGTTATAGGGAGAGTACTGAAGCTTTCTTT,CASSYRESTEAFF
.,TRBV4-1,.,TRBJ1-1,TGCGCCAGCAGCCAAACATTACAGGGTACTGAAGCTTTCTTT,CASSQTLQGTEAFF
.,TRBV5-6,.,TRBJ2-5,TGTGCCAGCAGAACGGACAGAGACCAAGAGACCCAGTACTTC,CASRTDRDQETQYF
.,TRBV27,.,TRBJ1-5,TGTGCCAGCAGTATCGGAACCAATCAGCCCCAGCATTTT,CASSIGTNQPQHF
.,TRBV13,.,TRBJ2-7,TGTGCCAGCAGCTTTCGGGGGAATATCCACGAGCAGTACTTC,CASSFRGNIHEQYF
.,TRBV5-1,.,TRBJ1-1,TGCGCCAGCAGCCTGGACTTAGAAGCTTTCTTT,CASSLDLEAFF
.,TRBV28,once,TRBJ1-5,TGTGCCAGCAGTTTTGTCTCGGTTAGCAATCAGCCCCAGCATTTT,CASSFVSVSNQPQHF
.,TRBV5-1,.,TRBJ2-7,TGCGCCAGCAGCCCGACAGGTGCAGGAGAGGAGCAGTACTTC,CASSPTGAGEEQYF
.,TRBV6-5,.,TRBJ1-2,TGTGCCAGCAGTTACGGGGGAGGCTACACCTTC,CASSYGGGYTF
TRBD1,TRBV28,.,TRBJ2-7,TGTGCCAGCAGGGGGACAGGGGGCAAAGACGAGCAGTACTTC,CASRGTGGKDEQYF
TRBD2,TRBV7-2,.,TRBJ2-7,TGTGCCAGCAGCTTAGACAGTAGCGGGACCTACGAGCAGTACTTC,CASSLDSSGTYEQYF
TRBD1,TRBV27,.,TRBJ2-7,TGTGCCAGCAGTTCGACAGGGGCCGAGCAGTACTTC,CASSSTGAEQYF
.,TRBV11-2,.,TRBJ2-7,TGTGCCAGCAGCTCGGGGACCCACTACGAGCAGTACTTC,CASSSGTHYEQYF
TRBD1,TRBV2,.,TRBJ1-6,TGTGCCAGCAGTGCCCCGGGACAGGGGGCATATAATTCACCCCTCCACTTT,CASSAPGQGAYNSPLHF
.,TRBV13,.,TRBJ2-1,TGTGCCAGCAGCTTAGTAAATCATGACGAGCAGTTCTTC,CASSLVNHDEQFF
TRBD1,TRBV2,.,TRBJ2-5,TGTGCCTGTCCCGGGACAGACAGGCGGGAGACCCAGTACTTC,CACPGTDRRETQYF
TRBD2,TRBV6-5,.,TRBJ2-1,TGTGCCAGCAGTTGGACTAGCGGGGGCGCAGGTGAGCAGTTCTTC,CASSWTSGGAGEQFF
TRBD1,TRBV7-3,.,TRBJ1-1,TGTGCCAGCAGTTTCACAGGGGGCCCGGAGTTGGCTTTCTTT,CASSFTGGPELAFF
TRBD1,TRBV4-1,.,TRBJ2-7,TGCGCCAGCAGCCCCGGGACAGGCACCTACGAGCAGTACTTC,CASSPGTGTYEQYF
.,TRBV4-3,.,TRBJ2-5,TGCGCCAGCAGCCAAGACTCGTCTGTTTTAGGGAAAGAGACCCAGTACTTC,CASSQDSSVLGKETQYF
.,TRBV15,.,TRBJ2-3,TGTGCCACCAGCAGAGATATCTATCCAACAGATACGCAGTATTTT,CATSRDIYPTDTQYF
.,TRBV7-6,.,TRBJ2-6,TGTGCCAGCAGCTTAGGCTCTGGGGCCAACGTCCTGACTTTC,CASSLGSGANVLTF
TRBD2,TRBV27,once,TRBJ2-7,TGTGCCAGCAGTACCTCAAGCGGGGAAACCTCCTACGAGCAGTACTTC,CASSTSSGETSYEQYF
.,TRBV6-1,.,TRBJ2-1,TGTGCCAGCAGTGAGGGCGGTAGGGGCAATAGGGAGCAGTTCTTC,CASSEGGRGNREQFF